Sequencing of this T cell receptor (beta chain) was carried out in a study of CD8+ T cells in alopecia areata. Study details: Treated patients received oral tofacitinib, 5 to 10 mg twice daily.

RNA, once extracted, was reverse transcribed into cDNA for use as the sequencing template. TCRdb's table, derived via immunoSEQ multiplex PCR, lists solely in-frame clones and lacks some. This sample has 200,000 to 250,000 clones, with more than 55% found just once. Of note for this clone: The target antigen is unknown.

Study conclusions and caveats: In scalp, tofacitinib significantly decreased clonality and expanded CD8+ clones among the top 100.

The treatment here: oral pan-JAK inhibitor, 5-10 mg twice daily. Peripheral blood samples and lesional scalp punch biopsies were obtained from alopecia areata patients. Germline CDR1 SGHTA, CDR2 FQGTGA. V lost 5 bases and J lost 6; bases outside the gene matches: 13. The CDR3 runs to 17 residues. The source was CD4+ T cells sorted from blood, collected between weeks 44 and 45, from a patient treated with tofacitinib. This clonotype originated in a human donor with alopecia areata. The chain combines TRBV7-3 with TRBJ2-1; 10 bases are a match to TRBD2. The CDR3 bases are TGTGCCAGCAGCCTCCACCCCCAGCGGGGGGGCCCCAATGAGCAGTTCTTC. Its protein is CASSLHPQRGGPNEQFF.